The 2 T cell receptor beta chains reported below all come from one sample, sequenced in a study of cytomegalovirus exposure and HLA in healthy donors. The repertoire was sequenced with immunoSEQ multiplex PCR; TCRdb's copy has only in-frame clones and lacks some. The sample includes 150,000 to 200,000 clones, about 81% of them seen just once. Sequenced input: PBMCs. The receptors shown here come from a woman aged 25-40 years in good health and CMV-seronegative.

J is TRBJ1-1 and V is TRBV19; TRBD1 matches at 9 bases. Germline trimming cut 7 bases from V and 5 bases from J; bases unmatched to any gene: 5. Germline V lookup: CDR1 LNHDA, CDR2 SQIVND (reference sequence). The CDR3 spans 13 residues. DNA for the CDR3: TGTGCCAGTAATAACAGGGGGCTTACTGAAGCTTTCTTT. The encoded protein is CASNNRGLTEAFF. Using reference TRBV19 and TRBJ1-1 for the parts outside the CDR3, the full variable domain is DGGITQSPKYLFRKEGQNVTLSCEQNLNHDAMYWYRQDPGQGLRLIYYSQIVNDFQKGDIAEGYSVSREKKESFPLTVTSAQKNPTAFYLCASNNRGLTEAFFGQGTRLTVV.

The CDR3 DNA is TGTGCCAGCAGTCTACAAACAGGTTACAATCAGCCCCAGCATTTT. Its protein product is CASSLQTGYNQPQHF. V usage is TRBV28 and J usage is TRBJ1-5, with D perhaps matching TRBD1 (5 bases). Germline CDR1 and CDR2: MDHEN and SYDVKM. The CDR3 length is 15 residues. V was trimmed by 5 bases and J by 3 bases, leaving 14 bases between them.